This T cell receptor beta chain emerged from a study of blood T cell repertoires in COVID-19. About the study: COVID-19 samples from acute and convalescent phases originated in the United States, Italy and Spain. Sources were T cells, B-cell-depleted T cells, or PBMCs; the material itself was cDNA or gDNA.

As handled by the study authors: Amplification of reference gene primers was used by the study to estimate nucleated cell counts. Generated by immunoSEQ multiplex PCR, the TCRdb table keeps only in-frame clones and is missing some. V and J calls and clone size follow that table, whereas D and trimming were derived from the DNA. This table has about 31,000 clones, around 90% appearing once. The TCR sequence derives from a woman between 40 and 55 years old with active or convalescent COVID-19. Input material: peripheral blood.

The CDR3 loop reads CASSPRDRGGYGYTF. As DNA, the CDR3 is TGTGCCAGCAGTCCCCGCGACAGGGGGGGGTATGGCTACACCTTC. The V gene is TRBV27, the J gene TRBJ1-2, with 9 bases identical to TRBD1. CDR1 is MNHEY, CDR2 SMNVEV, per germline (reference sequence). After removal of 5 bases from V and 5 bases from J, the junction contained 9 bases not matched to a gene. The CDR3 runs to 15 residues.